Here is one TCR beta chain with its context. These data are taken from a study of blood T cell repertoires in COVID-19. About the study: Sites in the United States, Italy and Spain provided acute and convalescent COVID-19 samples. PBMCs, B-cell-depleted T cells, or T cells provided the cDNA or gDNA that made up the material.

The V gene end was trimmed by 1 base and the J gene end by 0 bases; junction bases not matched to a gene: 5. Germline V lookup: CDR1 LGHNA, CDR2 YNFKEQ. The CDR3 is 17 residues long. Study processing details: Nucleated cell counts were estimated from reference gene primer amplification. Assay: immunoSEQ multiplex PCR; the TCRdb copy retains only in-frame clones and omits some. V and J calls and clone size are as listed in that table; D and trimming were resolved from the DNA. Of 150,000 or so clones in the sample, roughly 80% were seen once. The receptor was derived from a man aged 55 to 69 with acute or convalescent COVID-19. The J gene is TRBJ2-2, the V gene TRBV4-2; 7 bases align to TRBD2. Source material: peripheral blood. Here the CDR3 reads CASSQGTSEANTGELFF. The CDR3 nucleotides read TGTGCCAGCAGCCAAGGCACTAGCGAGGCGAACACCGGGGAGCTGTTTTTT.